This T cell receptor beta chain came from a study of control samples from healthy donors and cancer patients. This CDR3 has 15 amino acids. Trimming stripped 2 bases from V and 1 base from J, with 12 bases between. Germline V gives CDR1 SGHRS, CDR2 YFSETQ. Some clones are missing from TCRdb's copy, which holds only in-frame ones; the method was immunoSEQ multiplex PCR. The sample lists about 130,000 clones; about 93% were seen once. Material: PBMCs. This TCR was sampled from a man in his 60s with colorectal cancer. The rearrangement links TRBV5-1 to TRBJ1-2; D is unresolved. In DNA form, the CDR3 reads TGCGCCAGCAGCTTCTTCACAGACTATAACTATGGCTACACCTTC. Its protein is CASSFFTDYNYGYTF.